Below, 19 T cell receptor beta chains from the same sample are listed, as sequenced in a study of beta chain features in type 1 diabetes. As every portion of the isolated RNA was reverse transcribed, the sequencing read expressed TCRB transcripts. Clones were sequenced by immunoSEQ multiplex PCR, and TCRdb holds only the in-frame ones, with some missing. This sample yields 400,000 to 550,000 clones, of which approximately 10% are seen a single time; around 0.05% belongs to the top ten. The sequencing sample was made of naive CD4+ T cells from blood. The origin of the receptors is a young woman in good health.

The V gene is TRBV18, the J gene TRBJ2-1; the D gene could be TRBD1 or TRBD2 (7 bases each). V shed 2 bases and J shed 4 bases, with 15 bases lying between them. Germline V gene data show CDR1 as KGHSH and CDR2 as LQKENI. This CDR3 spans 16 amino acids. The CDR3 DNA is TGTGCCAGCTCACCAAGCGGGACAGAACATTACAATGAGCAGTTCTTC. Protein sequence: CASSPSGTEHYNEQFF.

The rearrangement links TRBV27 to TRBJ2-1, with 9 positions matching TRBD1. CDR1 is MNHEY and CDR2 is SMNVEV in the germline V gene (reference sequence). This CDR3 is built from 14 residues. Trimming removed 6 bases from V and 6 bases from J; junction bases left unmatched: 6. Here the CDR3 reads CASRIRDRVNEQFF. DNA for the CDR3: TGTGCCAGCAGAATCCGGGACAGGGTCAATGAGCAGTTCTTC.

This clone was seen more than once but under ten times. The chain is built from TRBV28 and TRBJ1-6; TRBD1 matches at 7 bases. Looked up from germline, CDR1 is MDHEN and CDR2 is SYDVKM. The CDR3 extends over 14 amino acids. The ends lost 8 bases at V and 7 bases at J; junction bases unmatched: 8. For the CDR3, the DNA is TGTGCCAGCGATGTCGACAGGGTAAATTCACCCCTCCACTTT. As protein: CASDVDRVNSPLHF.

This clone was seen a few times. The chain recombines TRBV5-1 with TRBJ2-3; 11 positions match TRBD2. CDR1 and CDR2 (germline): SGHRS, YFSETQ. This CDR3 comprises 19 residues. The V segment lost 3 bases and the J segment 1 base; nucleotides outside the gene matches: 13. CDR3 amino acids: CASSSLPGLAGAGTDTQYF. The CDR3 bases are TGCGCCAGCAGCTCCCTCCCTGGACTAGCGGGCGCCGGCACAGATACGCAGTATTTT.

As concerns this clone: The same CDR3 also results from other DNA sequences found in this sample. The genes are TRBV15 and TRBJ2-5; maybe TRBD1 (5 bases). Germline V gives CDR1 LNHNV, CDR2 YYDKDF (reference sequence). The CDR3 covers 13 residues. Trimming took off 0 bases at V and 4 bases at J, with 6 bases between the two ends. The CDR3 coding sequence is TGTGCCACCAGCAGAGATACAGGAGAGACCCAGTACTTC. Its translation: CATSRDTGETQYF.

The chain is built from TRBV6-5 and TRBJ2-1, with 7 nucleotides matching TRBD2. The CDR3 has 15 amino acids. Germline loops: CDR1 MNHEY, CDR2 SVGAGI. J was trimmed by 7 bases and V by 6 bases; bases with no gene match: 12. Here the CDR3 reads CASSPWRGLVNEQFF. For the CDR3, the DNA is TGTGCCAGCAGCCCCTGGCGGGGGTTAGTGAATGAGCAGTTCTTC.

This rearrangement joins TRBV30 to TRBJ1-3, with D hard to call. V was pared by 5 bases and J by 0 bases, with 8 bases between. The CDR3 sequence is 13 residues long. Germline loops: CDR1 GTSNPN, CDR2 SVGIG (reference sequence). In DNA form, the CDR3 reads TGTGCCTGGGACACCGACTCTGGAAACACCATATATTTT. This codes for CAWDTDSGNTIYF.

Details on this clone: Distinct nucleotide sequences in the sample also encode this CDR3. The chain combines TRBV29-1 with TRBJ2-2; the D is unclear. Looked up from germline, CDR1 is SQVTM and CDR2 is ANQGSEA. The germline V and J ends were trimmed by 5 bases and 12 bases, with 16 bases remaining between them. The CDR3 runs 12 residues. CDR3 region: CSVLGVSGQLFF. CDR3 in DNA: TGCAGCGTTCTTGGTGTGTCTGGGCAGCTGTTTTTT.

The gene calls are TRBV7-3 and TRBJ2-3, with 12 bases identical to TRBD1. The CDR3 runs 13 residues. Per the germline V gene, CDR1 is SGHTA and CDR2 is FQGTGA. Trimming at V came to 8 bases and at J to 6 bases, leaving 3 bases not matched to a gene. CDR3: CASSGQGADTQYF. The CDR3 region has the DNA TGTGCCAGCTCGGGACAGGGGGCCGATACGCAGTATTTT.

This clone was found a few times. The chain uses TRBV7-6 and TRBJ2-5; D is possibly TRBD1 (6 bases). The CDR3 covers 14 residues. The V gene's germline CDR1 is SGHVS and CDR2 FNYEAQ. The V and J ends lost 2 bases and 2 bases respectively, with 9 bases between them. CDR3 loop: CASSLTGQQETQYF. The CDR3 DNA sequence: TGTGCCAGCAGCTTAACAGGGCAACAAGAGACCCAGTACTTC. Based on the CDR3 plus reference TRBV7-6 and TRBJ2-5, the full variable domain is GAGVSQSPRYKVTKRGQDVALRCDPISGHVSLYWYRQALGQGPEFLTYFNYEAQQDKSGLPNDRFSAERPEGSISTLTIQRTEQRDSAMYRCASSLTGQQETQYFGPGTRLLVL.

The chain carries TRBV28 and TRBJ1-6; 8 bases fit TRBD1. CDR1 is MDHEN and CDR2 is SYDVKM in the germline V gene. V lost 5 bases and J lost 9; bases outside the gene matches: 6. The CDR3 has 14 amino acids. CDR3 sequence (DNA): TGTGCCAGCAGTGCCGGGACAGGCTTTTCACCCCTCCACTTT. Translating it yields CASSAGTGFSPLHF.

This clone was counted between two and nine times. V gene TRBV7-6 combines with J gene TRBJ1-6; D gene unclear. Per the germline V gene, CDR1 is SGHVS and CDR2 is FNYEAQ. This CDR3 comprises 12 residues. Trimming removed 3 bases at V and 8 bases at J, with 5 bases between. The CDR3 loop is CASSFADSPLHF. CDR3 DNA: TGTGCCAGCAGCTTTGCAGATTCACCCCTCCACTTT.

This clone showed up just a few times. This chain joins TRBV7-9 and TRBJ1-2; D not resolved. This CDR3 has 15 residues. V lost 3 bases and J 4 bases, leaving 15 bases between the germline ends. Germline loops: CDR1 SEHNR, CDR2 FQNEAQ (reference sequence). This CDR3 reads CASSLIIRHSYGYTF. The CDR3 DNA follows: TGTGCCAGCAGCTTGATCATTAGACACTCCTATGGCTACACCTTC.

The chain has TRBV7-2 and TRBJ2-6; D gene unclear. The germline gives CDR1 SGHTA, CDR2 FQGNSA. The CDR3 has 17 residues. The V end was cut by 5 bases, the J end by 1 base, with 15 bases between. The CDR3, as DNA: TGTGCCAGCAGCCCTAACTATCGGACGTCTGGGGCCAACGTCCTGACTTTC. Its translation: CASSPNYRTSGANVLTF.

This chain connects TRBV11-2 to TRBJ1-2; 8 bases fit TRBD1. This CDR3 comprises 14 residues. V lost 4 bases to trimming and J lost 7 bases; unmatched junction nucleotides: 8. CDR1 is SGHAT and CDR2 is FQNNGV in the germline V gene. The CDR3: CASSWGTGGIGYTF. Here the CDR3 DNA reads TGTGCCAGCAGCTGGGGAACAGGGGGTATTGGCTACACCTTC.

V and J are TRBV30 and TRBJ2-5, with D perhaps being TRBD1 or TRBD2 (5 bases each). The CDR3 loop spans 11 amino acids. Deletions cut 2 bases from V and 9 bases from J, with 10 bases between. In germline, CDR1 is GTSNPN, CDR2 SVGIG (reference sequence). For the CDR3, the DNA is TGTGCCTGGAGTCAGTTGGGGGCCCAGTACTTC. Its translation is CAWSQLGAQYF. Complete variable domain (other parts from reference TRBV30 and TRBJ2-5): SQTIHQWPATLVQPVGSPLSLECTVEGTSNPNLYWYRQAAGRGLQLLFYSVGIGQISSEVPQNLSASRPQDRQFILSSKKLLLSDSGFYLCAWSQLGAQYFGPGTRLLVL.

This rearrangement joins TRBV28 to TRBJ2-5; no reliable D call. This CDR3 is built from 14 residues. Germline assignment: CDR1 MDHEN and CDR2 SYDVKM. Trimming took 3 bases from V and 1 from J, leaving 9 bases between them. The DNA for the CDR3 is TGTGCCAGCAGTTTGCCCGGAGCCCAAGAGACCCAGTACTTC. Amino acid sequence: CASSLPGAQETQYF.

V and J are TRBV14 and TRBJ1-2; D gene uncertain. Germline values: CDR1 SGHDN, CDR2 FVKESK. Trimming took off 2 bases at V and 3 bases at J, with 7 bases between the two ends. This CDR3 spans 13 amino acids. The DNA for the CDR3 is TGTGCCAGCAGCCAAAACGCGGACTATGGCTACACCTTC. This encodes CASSQNADYGYTF.

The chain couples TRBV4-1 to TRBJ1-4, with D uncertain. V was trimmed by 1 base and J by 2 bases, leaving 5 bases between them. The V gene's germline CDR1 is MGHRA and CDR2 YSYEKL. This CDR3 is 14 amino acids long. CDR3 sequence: CASSQGETNEKLFF. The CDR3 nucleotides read TGCGCCAGCAGCCAAGGAGAGACTAATGAAAAACTGTTTTTT.